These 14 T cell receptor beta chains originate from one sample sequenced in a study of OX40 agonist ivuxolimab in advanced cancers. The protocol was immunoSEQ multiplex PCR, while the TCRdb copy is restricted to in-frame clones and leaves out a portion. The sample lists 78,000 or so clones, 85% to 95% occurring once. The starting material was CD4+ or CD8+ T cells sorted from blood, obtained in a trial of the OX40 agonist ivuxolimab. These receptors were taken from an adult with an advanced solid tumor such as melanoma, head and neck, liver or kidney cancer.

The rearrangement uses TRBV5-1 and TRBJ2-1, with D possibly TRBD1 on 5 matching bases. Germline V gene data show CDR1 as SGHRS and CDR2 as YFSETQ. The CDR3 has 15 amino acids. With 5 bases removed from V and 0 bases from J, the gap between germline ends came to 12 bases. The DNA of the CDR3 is TGCGCCAGCAGTCAGGGAACGGACTCCTACAATGAGCAGTTCTTC. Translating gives CASSQGTDSYNEQFF.

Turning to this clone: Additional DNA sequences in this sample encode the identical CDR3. This CDR3 is CARRQDLNTEAFF. As DNA, the CDR3 is TGTGCCAGGCGACAGGATCTGAACACTGAAGCTTTCTTT. The chain joins TRBV10-3 to TRBJ1-1; D may be TRBD1 (6 bases). CDR1 is ENHRY, CDR2 SYGVKD, per germline. The V and J ends lost 10 bases and 0 bases respectively, with 12 bases between them. The CDR3 is made up of 13 amino acids.

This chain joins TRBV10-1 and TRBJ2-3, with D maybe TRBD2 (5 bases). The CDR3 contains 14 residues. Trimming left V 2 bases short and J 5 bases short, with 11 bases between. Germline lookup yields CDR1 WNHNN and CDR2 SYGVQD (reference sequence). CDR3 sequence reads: CASSETGKGDTQYF. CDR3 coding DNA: TGCGCCAGCAGTGAGACCGGGAAGGGAGATACGCAGTATTTT.

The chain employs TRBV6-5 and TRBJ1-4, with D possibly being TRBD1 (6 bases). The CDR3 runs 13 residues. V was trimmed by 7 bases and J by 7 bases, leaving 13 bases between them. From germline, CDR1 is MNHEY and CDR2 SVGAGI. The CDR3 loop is CASTSGTPEKLFF. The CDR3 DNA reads TGTGCCAGCACCTCCGGGACACCTGAAAAACTGTTTTTT.

The CDR3 protein is CASSDRTAFSTDTQYF. The CDR3 DNA reads as TGTGCCAGCAGCGACAGGACAGCTTTTAGCACAGATACGCAGTATTTT. The J gene is TRBJ2-3, the V gene TRBV7-8, with a possible D match to TRBD1 (6 bases). CDR1 is SGHVS, CDR2 FQNEAQ, per germline. V lost 5 bases to trimming and J lost 0 bases, with 15 bases between them. This CDR3 has 16 residues.

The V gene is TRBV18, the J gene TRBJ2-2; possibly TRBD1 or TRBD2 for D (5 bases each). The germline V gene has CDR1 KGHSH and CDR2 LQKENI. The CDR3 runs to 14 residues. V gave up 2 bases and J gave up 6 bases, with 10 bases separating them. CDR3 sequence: CASSPEGTAGELFF. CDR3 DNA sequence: TGTGCCAGCTCACCAGAAGGGACGGCCGGGGAGCTGTTTTTT.

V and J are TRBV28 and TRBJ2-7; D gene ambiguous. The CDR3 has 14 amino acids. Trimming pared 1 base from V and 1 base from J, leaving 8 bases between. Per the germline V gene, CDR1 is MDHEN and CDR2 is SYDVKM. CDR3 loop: CASSLLPRSYEQYF. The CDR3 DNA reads TGTGCCAGCAGTTTATTACCGCGATCCTACGAGCAGTACTTC.

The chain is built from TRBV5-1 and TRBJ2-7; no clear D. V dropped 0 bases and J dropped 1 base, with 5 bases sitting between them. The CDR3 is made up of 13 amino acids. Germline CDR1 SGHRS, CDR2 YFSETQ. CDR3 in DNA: TGCGCCAGCAGCTTGGGTCAGTCCTACGAGCAGTACTTC. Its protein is CASSLGQSYEQYF.

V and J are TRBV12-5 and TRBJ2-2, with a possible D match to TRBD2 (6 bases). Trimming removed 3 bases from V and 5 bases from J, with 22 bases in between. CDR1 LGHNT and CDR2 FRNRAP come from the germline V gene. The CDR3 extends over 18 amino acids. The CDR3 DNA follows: TGTGCTAGTGGTTTCCTCCGGCCCCCTCTGGGGAGGACCGGGGAGCTGTTTTTT. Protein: CASGFLRPPLGRTGELFF.

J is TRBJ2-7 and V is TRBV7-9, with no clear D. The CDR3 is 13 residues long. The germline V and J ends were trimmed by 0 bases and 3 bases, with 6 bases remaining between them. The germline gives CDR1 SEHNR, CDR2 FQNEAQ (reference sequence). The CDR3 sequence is CASSLAGYYEQYF. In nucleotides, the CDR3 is TGTGCCAGCAGCTTAGCGGGGTACTACGAGCAGTACTTC.

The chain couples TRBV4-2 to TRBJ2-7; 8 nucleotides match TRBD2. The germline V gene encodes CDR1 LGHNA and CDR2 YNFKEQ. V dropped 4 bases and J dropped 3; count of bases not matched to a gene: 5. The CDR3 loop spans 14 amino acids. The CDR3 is CASSPGGVFYEQYF. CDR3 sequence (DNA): TGTGCCAGCAGCCCCGGGGGGGTATTCTACGAGCAGTACTTC.

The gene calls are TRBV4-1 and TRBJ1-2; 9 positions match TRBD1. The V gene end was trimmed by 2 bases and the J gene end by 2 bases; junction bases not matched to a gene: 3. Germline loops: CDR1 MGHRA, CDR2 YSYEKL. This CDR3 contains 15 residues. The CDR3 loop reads CASSQSGTGNYGYTF. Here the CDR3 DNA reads TGCGCCAGCAGCCAAAGTGGGACAGGGAACTATGGCTACACCTTC.

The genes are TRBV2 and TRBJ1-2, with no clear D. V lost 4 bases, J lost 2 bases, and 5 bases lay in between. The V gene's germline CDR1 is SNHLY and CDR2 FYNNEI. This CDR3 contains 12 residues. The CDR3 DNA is TGTGCCAGCAGTGGGGAGAACTATGGCTACACCTTC. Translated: CASSGENYGYTF.

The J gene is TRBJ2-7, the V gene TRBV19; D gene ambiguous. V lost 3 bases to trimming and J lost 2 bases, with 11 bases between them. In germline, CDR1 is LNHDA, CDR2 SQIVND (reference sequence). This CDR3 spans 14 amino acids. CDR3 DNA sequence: TGTGCCAGTAGTATCAAAGGGTGGGCCTACGAGCAGTACTTC. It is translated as CASSIKGWAYEQYF.